One and the same sample provided the 2 T cell receptor beta chains below, sequenced in a study of T cell responses to AZD1222 COVID-19 vaccine. TCRdb keeps only in-frame clones here, not all; method: immunoSEQ multiplex PCR. The sample consists of approximately 110,000 clones, more than 90% of them appearing once. The specimen comprised peripheral blood, sampled on day 0 of AZD1222 vaccination. Receptor source: an adult in good health.

The chain carries TRBV9 and TRBJ2-7; D tentatively fits TRBD1 or TRBD2 (5 bases each). Germline CDR1 SGDLS, CDR2 YYNGEE. This CDR3 is 15 amino acids long. The V gene lost 6 bases and the J gene lost 6 bases, with 22 bases spanning the gap. The CDR3 nucleotides are TGTGCCAGCACCCCTGGGGGTGGCAGGGTGGGCGAGCAGTACTTC. This codes for CASTPGGGRVGEQYF.

This clone appeared once. This sequence joins TRBV14 and TRBJ1-1; weak D call: TRBD1 (6 bases). Germline values: CDR1 SGHDN, CDR2 FVKESK. V dropped 7 bases and J dropped 1 base, with 16 bases sitting between them. The CDR3 contains 15 residues. The CDR3 DNA reads TGTGCCAGCACCGCGAGACAGGCGACGAACACTGAAGCTTTCTTT. It translates to CASTARQATNTEAFF. Full variable domain (outside the CDR3, taken from reference TRBV14 and TRBJ1-1): EAGVTQFPSHSVIEKGQTVTLRCDPISGHDNLYWYRRVMGKEIKFLLHFVKESKQDESGMPNNRFLAERTGGTYSTLKVQPAELEDSGVYFCASTARQATNTEAFFGQGTRLTVV.